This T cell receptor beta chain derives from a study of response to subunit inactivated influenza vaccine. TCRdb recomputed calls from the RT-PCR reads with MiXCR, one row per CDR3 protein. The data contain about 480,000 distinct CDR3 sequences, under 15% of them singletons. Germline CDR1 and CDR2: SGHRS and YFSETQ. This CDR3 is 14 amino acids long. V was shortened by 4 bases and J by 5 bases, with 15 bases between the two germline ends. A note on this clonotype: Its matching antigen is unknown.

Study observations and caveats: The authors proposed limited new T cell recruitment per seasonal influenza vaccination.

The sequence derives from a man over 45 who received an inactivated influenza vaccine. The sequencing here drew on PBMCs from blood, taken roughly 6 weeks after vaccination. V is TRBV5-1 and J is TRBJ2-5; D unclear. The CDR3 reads CASSPQGLLETQYF. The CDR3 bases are TGCGCCAGCAGCCCCCAAGGGTTGCTGGAGACCCAGTACTTC.